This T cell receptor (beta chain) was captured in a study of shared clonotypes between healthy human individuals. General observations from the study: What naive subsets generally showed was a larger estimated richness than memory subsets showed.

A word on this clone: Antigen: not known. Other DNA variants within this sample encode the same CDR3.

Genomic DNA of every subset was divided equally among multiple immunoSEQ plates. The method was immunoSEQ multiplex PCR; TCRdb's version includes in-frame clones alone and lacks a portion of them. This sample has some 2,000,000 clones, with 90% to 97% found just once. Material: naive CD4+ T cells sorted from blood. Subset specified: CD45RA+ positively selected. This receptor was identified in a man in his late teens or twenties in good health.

In DNA form, the CDR3 reads TGTGCCAGCAGCTCTCTAGCGGGACCCTACGAGCAGTACTTC. Translating gives CASSSLAGPYEQYF. The chain links TRBV7-2 to TRBJ2-7; 9 bases align to TRBD2. The CDR3 covers 14 residues. V shed 4 bases and J 2 bases; nucleotides not matched to a gene: 3. Per germline, CDR1 SGHTA and CDR2 FQGNSA. Supplemented by reference TRBV7-2 and TRBJ2-7, the full variable domain reads GAGVSQSPSNKVTEKGKDVELRCDPISGHTALYWYRQSLGQGLEFLIYFQGNSAPDKSGLPSDRFSAERTGGSVSTLTIQRTQQEDSAVYLCASSSLAGPYEQYFGPGTRLTVT.